Judged by abundance, the clone carrying this TCR beta chain is medium-sized. Its antigen is as yet unknown. Clonotypes were quantified using unique molecular identifier barcodes. One entry per CDR3 protein, called by TCRdb with MiXCR from the 5' RACE reads. The table shows around 19,000 distinct CDR3 sequences, with approximately 2% occurring only once. T cells were expanded from blood mononuclear cells for three to four days with anti-CD3 OKT3 or CD3/CD28 beads. These data belong to a study of beta chain bispecific antibodies for T cell cancers. On the study more broadly: TRBV sequencing of surviving healthy T cells measured each family's depletion. The leukemia lines expressed TRBV12-3 (Jurkat) and TRBV5-5 (HPB-ALL).

This CDR3 has 17 residues. The germline V gene encodes CDR1 SGHRS and CDR2 YFSETQ. With 4 bases clipped from V and 3 bases from J, the junction kept 10 bases outside the gene matches. Overall study results and limits: Anti-TRBV12 exposure, compared with anti-CD19, reduced the TRBV12-3 proportion of TRBV signal by around 99%. In these mixed samples, most targeted TRBV reads derived from the leukemia cell line.

Specimen: healthy donor T cells cultured with leukemia cells, collected from a culture containing a bispecific antibody targeting TCR Vbeta12. The chain uses TRBV5-1 and TRBJ2-5; 12 positions agree with TRBD2. The TCR originated in a human donor in good health. Some clones in this sample may be carry-over from other donors' samples. CDR3 DNA: TGCGCCAGCAGCAAGCTACCCCCTAGCGGGGGGGAAGAGACCCAGTACTTC. This codes for CASSKLPPSGGEETQYF.